The entry below gives a single T cell receptor (beta chain) sequence along with its context. The antigen is not known. It was with 60 Vbeta and 13 Jbeta primers that the PCR ran. Repertoires were generated with immunoSEQ multiplex PCR, while TCRdb's copy carries only in-frame clones and drops some. The sample table includes 45,000 or so clones. CDR1 LNHDA and CDR2 SQIVND come from the germline V gene (reference sequence). CDR3 size: 14 residues. V lost 5 bases to trimming and J lost 5 bases; unmatched junction nucleotides: 5. This record comes from a study of cytomegalovirus exposure and HLA in healthy donors. Study-wide results and limits: Judged likely to be a sequencing artifact was a cluster of highly shared sequence variants. The authors later linked a missense DCLRE1C variant to TCR beta V- and J-gene trimming. Presence/absence comparisons presumed near-even sequencing depth among donors. Several of the most significant clusters were apparently associated with common viral pathogens in a later analysis.

The sequenced sample was PBMCs. This chain connects TRBV19 to TRBJ2-3; TRBD2 aligns across 9 bases. This TCR derives from a male donor in good health and CMV-seronegative. CDR3 in DNA: TGTGCCAGTAGTCGATCTAGCGGGATAGATACGCAGTATTTT. Translated, it gives CASSRSSGIDTQYF.